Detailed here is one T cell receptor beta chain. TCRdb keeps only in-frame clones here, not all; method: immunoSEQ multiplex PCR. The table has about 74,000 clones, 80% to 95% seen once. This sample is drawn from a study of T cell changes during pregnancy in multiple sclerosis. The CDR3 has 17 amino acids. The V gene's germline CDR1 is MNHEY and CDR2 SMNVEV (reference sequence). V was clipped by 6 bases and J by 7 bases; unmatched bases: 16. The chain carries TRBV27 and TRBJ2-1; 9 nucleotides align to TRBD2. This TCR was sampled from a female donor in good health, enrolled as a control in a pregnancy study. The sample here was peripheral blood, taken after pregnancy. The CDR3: CASSPTWAGGPRNEQFF. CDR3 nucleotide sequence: TGTGCCAGCAGCCCGACCTGGGCGGGAGGGCCTAGGAATGAGCAGTTCTTC.